One sample yielded the 30 T cell receptor beta chains listed below, sequenced in a study of identical twins. From the 5' RACE reads, TCRdb called clonotypes with MiXCR, one entry per CDR3 protein. Here the sample spans about 900,000 distinct CDR3 sequences, roughly an eighth being singletons. The data were also submitted as part of a second study, on yellow fever vaccine responses in identical twins.

Sequencing used PBMCs. Receptor source: a woman between 18 and 29 years old in good health.

The chain uses TRBV9 and TRBJ2-3, with TRBD2 matching 9 bases. The CDR3 consists of 17 residues. The junction had 7 bases not matched to a gene; V was cut back by 0 bases and J by 2 bases. In germline, CDR1 is SGDLS, CDR2 YYNGEE. This CDR3 is CASSVGLAGGNTDTQYF. The CDR3 DNA reads TGTGCCAGCAGCGTAGGCTTGGCGGGGGGGAACACAGATACGCAGTATTTT.

This clonotype was observed a handful of times. The J gene is TRBJ2-7, the V gene TRBV7-9, with 9 positions matching TRBD1. This CDR3 has 15 residues. Germline V gene lookup returns CDR1 SEHNR and CDR2 FQNEAQ (reference sequence). Losses at the gene ends were 1 base for V and 4 bases for J; bases not matched to a gene: 5. The CDR3 bases are TGTGCCAGCAGCTTAGGGGGACAGGGTGAATACGAGCAGTACGTC. This translates into CASSLGGQGEYEQYV.

A few counts support this clonotype. The rearrangement uses TRBV27 and TRBJ2-1; D is perhaps TRBD2 (6 bases). The CDR3 is 15 amino acids. Trimming removed 8 bases from V and 0 bases from J, with 14 bases in between. CDR1 is MNHEY, CDR2 SMNVEV, per germline (reference sequence). The CDR3 is CASRREPSSYNEQFF. The CDR3 DNA reads as TGTGCCAGCCGCCGGGAGCCCAGCTCCTACAATGAGCAGTTCTTC.

This clonotype showed up just a few times. This chain uses TRBV7-9 with TRBJ1-2; D is ambiguous. CDR1 is SEHNR and CDR2 is FQNEAQ in the germline V gene (reference sequence). CDR3 length: 14 residues. Trimming shortened V by 5 bases and J by 4 bases, and 14 bases separated the two germline ends. CDR3 in DNA: TGTGCCAGCAGCCGCGGCTCCCCAGTCTATGGCTACACCTTC. Translation gives CASSRGSPVYGYTF.

This clonotype was seen a few times. The rearrangement joins TRBV4-1 to TRBJ2-7; D gene unclear. Trimming shortened V by 0 bases and J by 4 bases, and 13 bases separated the two germline ends. The CDR3 consists of 15 residues. CDR1 and CDR2 from the germline V gene are MGHRA and YSYEKL. CDR3 DNA sequence: TGCGCCAGCAGCCAAGATATGACTTCCAAATACGAGCAGTACGTC. This codes for CASSQDMTSKYEQYV.

This sequence joins TRBV5-1 and TRBJ2-1, with D possibly TRBD1 on 5 matching bases. V shed 0 bases and J shed 2 bases, with 9 bases lying between them. The CDR3 covers 15 residues. Germline V gene sequence: CDR1 SGHRS, CDR2 YFSETQ. This CDR3 is CASSLVGETYNEQFF. The CDR3 nucleotides read TGCGCCAGCAGCTTGGTAGGGGAAACCTACAATGAGCAGTTCTTC. The entire variable domain, with the rest obtained from reference TRBV5-1 and TRBJ2-1, is as follows: KAGVTQTPRYLIKTRGQQVTLSCSPISGHRSVSWYQQTPGQGLQFLFEYFSETQRNKGNFPGRFSGRQFSNSRSEMNVSTLELGDSALYLCASSLVGETYNEQFFGPGTRLTVL.

The chain links TRBV10-3 to TRBJ2-2; TRBD2 might be the D (5 bases). The CDR3 spans 14 residues. Germline V gives CDR1 ENHRY, CDR2 SYGVKD. The V end was cut by 0 bases, the J end by 7 bases, with 9 bases between. CDR3 residues: CAISESIRGGELFF. CDR3 bases: TGTGCCATCAGTGAGTCGATTCGGGGCGGGGAGCTGTTTTTT.

The rearrangement joins TRBV20-1 to TRBJ2-1; no firm D call. V gave up 6 bases and J gave up 1 base, with 10 bases separating them. The CDR3 has 13 amino acids. Germline CDR1 DFQATT, CDR2 SNEGSKA (reference sequence). As DNA, the CDR3 is TGCAGTGCCCTAGTCCCTTCCTACAATGAGCAGTTCTTC. Its protein is CSALVPSYNEQFF.

CDR3 residues: CASSPILAGADTQYF. The CDR3, as DNA: TGTGCCAGCTCACCAATCCTAGCGGGAGCGGATACGCAGTATTTT. The J gene is TRBJ2-3, the V gene TRBV18; 10 nucleotides line up with TRBD2. The trim removed 2 bases at V and 6 bases at J, leaving 5 bases unmatched. This CDR3 spans 15 amino acids. Germline CDR1 and CDR2: KGHSH and LQKENI. Looking up the rest from reference TRBV18 and TRBJ2-3 gives the full variable domain: NAGVMQNPRHLVRRRGQEARLRCSPMKGHSHVYWYRQLPEEGLKFMVYLQKENIIDESGMPKERFSAEFPKEGPSILRIQQVVRGDSAAYFCASSPILAGADTQYFGPGTRLTVL.

This clonotype was seen at least ten times. CDR3 residues: CASSLAGQLMNTEAFF. The CDR3 DNA follows: TGCGCCAGCAGCTTGGCCGGACAGCTCATGAACACTGAAGCTTTCTTT. The genes are TRBV5-1 and TRBJ1-1; a possible D gene is TRBD1 (6 bases). The CDR3 covers 16 residues. V lost 0 bases to trimming and J lost 0 bases, with 12 bases between them. Looked up from germline, CDR1 is SGHRS and CDR2 is YFSETQ.

This clonotype appeared a few times. The chain combines TRBV6-1 with TRBJ1-1; D gene uncertain. With 1 base removed from V and 2 bases from J, the gap between germline ends came to 8 bases. The CDR3 has 14 amino acids. Germline CDR1 reads MNHNS; CDR2 reads SASEGT. Here the CDR3 reads CASSEVRPNTEAFF. In DNA form, the CDR3 reads TGTGCCAGCAGTGAAGTCCGGCCAAACACTGAAGCTTTCTTT.

The chain links TRBV3-1 to TRBJ2-3, with a possible D match to TRBD2 (6 bases). The CDR3 is 16 residues long. Trimming took off 4 bases at V and 2 bases at J, with 16 bases between the two ends. Germline V lookup: CDR1 LGHDT, CDR2 YNNKEL (reference sequence). The CDR3 DNA follows: TGTGCCAGCAGCCCGGGACTGAGAGCCTACACAGATACGCAGTATTTT. Residues: CASSPGLRAYTDTQYF.

This rearrangement joins TRBV7-2 to TRBJ2-3; 12 bases match TRBD2. V lost 1 base, J lost 5 bases, and 4 bases stayed unmatched. The germline CDR1 and CDR2 sequences are SGHTA and FQGNSA. The CDR3 covers 16 residues. CDR3 bases: TGTGCCAGCAGCTTAGTTGGGGGACTAGCGGGAGATACGCAGTATTTT. Protein sequence: CASSLVGGLAGDTQYF.

The V gene is TRBV6-5, the J gene TRBJ2-5; D remains ambiguous. CDR1 is MNHEY and CDR2 is SVGAGI in the germline V gene. With 2 bases removed from V and 4 bases from J, the gap between germline ends came to 2 bases. The CDR3 consists of 11 residues. In nucleotides, the CDR3 is TGTGCCAGCAGTTACGTAGAGACCCAGTACTTC. Its translation: CASSYVETQYF.

The V call is TRBV7-9, the J call TRBJ2-5; D gene unclear. The V gene lost 1 base and the J gene lost 2 bases, with 11 bases spanning the gap. Germline assignment: CDR1 SEHNR and CDR2 FQNEAQ (reference sequence). This CDR3 spans 15 amino acids. The CDR3 DNA reads TGTGCCAGCAGCTTAGTGCCCGCGCAACAAGAGACCCAGTACTTC. Translation gives CASSLVPAQQETQYF.

This clonotype was detected a few times. The V gene is TRBV5-1, the J gene TRBJ2-2; D ambiguous. Germline CDR1 and CDR2: SGHRS and YFSETQ. This CDR3 region has 15 residues. V lost 3 bases and J 2 bases, leaving 11 bases between the germline ends. Here the CDR3 DNA reads TGCGCCAGCAGCTCCCGGATTCTCAACACCGGGGAGCTGTTTTTT. This gives the protein CASSSRILNTGELFF.

In its sample, this clonotype was seen a few times. DNA of the CDR3: TGTGCCAGCAGTTCTCCCCCCTTAATGGTTGACACCGGGGAGCTGTTTTTT. Protein sequence: CASSSPPLMVDTGELFF. The genes are TRBV6-2 or TRBV6-3 and TRBJ2-2; D remains unclear. The CDR3 consists of 17 residues. Trimming cost V 4 bases and J 3 bases, with 18 bases left between them. The V gene's germline CDR1 is MNHEY and CDR2 SVGEGT.

This clonotype has only a few counts. The V and J genes are TRBV20-1 and TRBJ2-5, with a weak D call TRBD2 (5 bases). V lost 0 bases, J lost 2 bases, and 16 bases lay in between. Germline CDR1 is DFQATT and CDR2 is SNEGSKA (reference sequence). The CDR3 extends over 16 amino acids. CDR3 protein: CSARDIYTWEQETQYF. The CDR3 DNA sequence: TGCAGTGCTAGAGATATATATACTTGGGAGCAAGAGACCCAGTACTTC.

The V gene is TRBV9, the J gene TRBJ2-1; no clear D. Germline CDR1 is SGDLS and CDR2 is YYNGEE. Trimming took 0 bases from V and 0 from J, leaving 10 bases between them. CDR3 length: 16 amino acids. Written as DNA, the CDR3 is TGTGCCAGCAGCGTAGGGCCGGGTAACTCCTACAATGAGCAGTTCTTC. It is translated as CASSVGPGNSYNEQFF.

This clonotype was counted ten times or more. The rearrangement links TRBV20-1 to TRBJ2-1, with TRBD2 matching over 9 bases. The germline V gene encodes CDR1 DFQATT and CDR2 SNEGSKA (reference sequence). The CDR3 has 16 amino acids. Trimming cost V 0 bases and J 4 bases; bases outside gene matches: 7. The CDR3 DNA is TGCAGTGCTAGAGATCGGCGGGGGGGCCTGTACAATGAGCAGTTCTTC. This encodes CSARDRRGGLYNEQFF.

The genes are TRBV5-6 and TRBJ2-7; 7 bases line up with TRBD2. V trimming: 4 bases; J trimming: 6 bases; junction bases outside the gene matches: 10. Germline V gene lookup returns CDR1 SGHDT and CDR2 YYEEEE. This CDR3 contains 14 residues. The DNA for the CDR3 is TGTGCCAGCAGCCTCATCTCTGGGACTACCGAGCAGTACTTC. Amino acid sequence: CASSLISGTTEQYF.

This clonotype was detected only a few times. V and J are TRBV18 and TRBJ1-1, with D possibly matching TRBD1 (6 bases). Trimming took off 5 bases at V and 1 base at J, with 14 bases between the two ends. This CDR3 has 15 residues. In germline, CDR1 is KGHSH, CDR2 LQKENI. This CDR3 reads CASSANGQSNTEAFF. The CDR3 DNA reads TGTGCCAGCTCAGCAAACGGACAGTCGAACACTGAAGCTTTCTTT.

This clonotype occurred many times. This chain uses TRBV4-1 with TRBJ2-1; D might be TRBD2 (6 bases). Per the germline V gene, CDR1 is MGHRA and CDR2 is YSYEKL. The CDR3 covers 15 residues. Trimming took 0 bases from V and 4 from J, leaving 10 bases between them. CDR3 sequence reads: CASSQDQGLYNEQFF. The DNA for the CDR3 is TGCGCCAGCAGCCAAGATCAGGGACTTTACAATGAGCAGTTCTTC.

This clonotype was recorded at least ten times. The rearrangement uses TRBV7-9 and TRBJ1-1; no firm D call. Germline values: CDR1 SEHNR, CDR2 FQNEAQ (reference sequence). This CDR3 comprises 12 residues. Trimming cost V 5 bases and J 3 bases, with 7 bases left between them. The CDR3 region is CASSPHHTEAFF. The CDR3 DNA is TGTGCCAGCAGCCCCCATCACACTGAAGCTTTCTTT.

This clonotype was recorded a few times. The chain employs TRBV3-1 and TRBJ2-4; possible D gene TRBD1, 7 bases. V was shortened by 3 bases and J by 6 bases, with 21 bases between the two germline ends. The CDR3 is 17 amino acids. Germline V CDR1 and CDR2: LGHDT, YNNKEL (reference sequence). DNA for the CDR3: TGTGCCAGCAGCCAGGGCCCCCGGGGGACAGTAATAAACATTCAGTACTTC. It codes for CASSQGPRGTVINIQYF.

A few counts support this clonotype. Written as DNA, the CDR3 is TGTGCCACCAGTGATCCGGGACAGGGGGAGGACGCCGGGGAGCTGTTTTTT. It encodes CATSDPGQGEDAGELFF. The chain couples TRBV24-1 to TRBJ2-2; 11 nucleotides line up with TRBD1. CDR3 length equals 17 residues. Germline assignment: CDR1 KGHDR and CDR2 SFDVKD. Losses at the gene ends were 3 bases for V and 6 bases for J; bases not matched to a gene: 8.

The chain combines TRBV7-1 with TRBJ2-3; 8 bases are a match to TRBD1. TRBV7-1 is designated an ORF whose function remains uncertain. V dropped 5 bases and J dropped 1; count of bases not matched to a gene: 5. The CDR3 contains 15 residues. The chain's CDR3 is CASSTLTGGTDTQYF. The DNA of the CDR3 is TGTGCCAGCAGCACGTTGACAGGGGGCACAGATACGCAGTATTTT.

Here the CDR3 DNA reads TGTGCCAGCAGCCGACGGTTCGGCCACGAACAGGGTTCACCCCTCCACTTT. It specifies CASSRRFGHEQGSPLHF. The chain couples TRBV9 to TRBJ1-6, with D possibly being TRBD1 (6 bases). CDR3 length equals 17 residues. Between the trimmed V and J ends, which lost 4 bases and 9 bases, there was a span of 23 bases. Germline V gene sequence: CDR1 SGDLS, CDR2 YYNGEE.

CDR3 in amino acids: CASSASLASYNEQFF. The CDR3 nucleotides read TGTGCCAGCAGTGCTAGCCTAGCCTCCTACAATGAGCAGTTCTTC. The chain joins TRBV2 to TRBJ2-1, with a tentative D call TRBD2 (5 bases). From germline, CDR1 is SNHLY and CDR2 FYNNEI. Between the trimmed V and J ends, which lost 4 bases and 0 bases, there was a span of 10 bases. There are 15 residues in the CDR3.

In this sample, this clonotype turned up a few times. The rearrangement joins TRBV28 to TRBJ2-5, with 9 bases aligning to TRBD1. Germline V gene data show CDR1 as MDHEN and CDR2 as SYDVKM. V trimming: 3 bases; J trimming: 4 bases; junction bases outside the gene matches: 9. CDR3 length equals 16 residues. The CDR3 coding sequence is TGTGCCAGCAGTTTCCCTGGACAGGGGTGGGTAGAGACCCAGTACTTC. Protein product: CASSFPGQGWVETQYF.